A single sample is the source of the 3 T cell receptor beta chains below, sequenced in a study of STAT5B mutations in CD4+ large granular lymphocyte leukemia. Clones were read by immunoSEQ multiplex PCR, and TCRdb kept only the in-frame ones, dropping some. The repertoire holds about 32,000 clones, with around nine tenths as singletons. The sample consisted of CD4+ T cells from blood buffy coats. The receptors shown here come from a human donor in good health.

This clone came up once. The chain is built from TRBV19 and TRBJ1-5, with D tentatively TRBD1 (5 bases). The V gene lost 8 bases and the J gene lost 7 bases, with 15 bases spanning the gap. Germline-derived CDR1 and CDR2 are LNHDA and SQIVND (reference sequence). This CDR3 contains 13 residues. The CDR3 DNA reads as TGTGCCAGTCGGGCAGGGAGGGGCCAGCCCCAGCATTTT. Protein: CASRAGRGQPQHF.

The chain uses TRBV11-3 and TRBJ2-1, with TRBD2 identical over 9 bases. Germline assignment: CDR1 SGHNT and CDR2 YENEEA. Trimming removed 2 bases from V and 3 bases from J; junction bases left unmatched: 11. The CDR3 is 18 residues long. The CDR3 spells CASSLPIRLAVNYNEQFF. The CDR3 nucleotides read TGTGCCAGCAGCTTACCCATCCGACTAGCGGTTAACTACAATGAGCAGTTCTTC. Drawing the rest from reference TRBV11-3 and TRBJ2-1, the complete variable domain is EAGVVQSPRYKIIEKKQPVAFWCNPISGHNTLYWYLQNLGQGPELLIRYENEEAVDDSQLPKDRFSAERLKGVDSTLKIQPAELGDSAVYLCASSLPIRLAVNYNEQFFGPGTRLTVL.

The chain's CDR3 is CAISGSSGQGGDYGYTF. Here the CDR3 DNA reads TGTGCCATCAGTGGGAGCAGCGGTCAGGGTGGGGACTATGGCTACACCTTC. The rearrangement joins TRBV10-3 to TRBJ1-2, with D perhaps matching TRBD1 (5 bases). Germline lookup yields CDR1 ENHRY and CDR2 SYGVKD. The CDR3 totals 17 residues. Trimming stripped 4 bases from V and 3 bases from J, with 21 bases between.